A single sample gave rise to the 5 T cell receptor beta chains below, sequenced in a study of cytomegalovirus exposure and HLA in healthy donors. The study ran its PCR with 60 Vbeta and 13 Jbeta primers. Assay used: immunoSEQ multiplex PCR; TCRdb lists only in-frame clones, some missing. The table has roughly 160,000 clones, roughly 80% seen once. Sequencing was carried out using PBMCs. The receptors were gathered from a female donor in good health and CMV-seronegative.

The chain combines TRBV2 with TRBJ1-1; D is perhaps TRBD1 (5 bases). V was clipped by 2 bases and J by 1 base, with 5 bases between them. Germline CDR1 SNHLY, CDR2 FYNNEI. The CDR3 contains 13 residues. The CDR3 here is CASSETGNTEAFF. In DNA form, the CDR3 reads TGTGCCAGCAGTGAAACAGGGAACACTGAAGCTTTCTTT.

This clone was recorded once. The rearrangement uses TRBV5-1 and TRBJ1-6; the match to TRBD1 covers 7 bases. Trimming at V came to 4 bases and at J to 2 bases, leaving 3 bases not matched to a gene. There are 15 residues in the CDR3. Germline V gives CDR1 SGHRS, CDR2 YFSETQ. The chain's CDR3 is CASSPGTAYNSPLHF. CDR3 coding DNA: TGCGCCAGCAGCCCCGGGACAGCCTATAATTCACCCCTCCACTTT.

The rearrangement uses TRBV7-6 and TRBJ2-7, with a tentative D call TRBD1 (5 bases). This CDR3 contains 15 residues. V was cut by 1 base and J by 2 bases, with 12 bases left in between. In germline, CDR1 is SGHVS, CDR2 FNYEAQ. The CDR3 sequence is CASSLDTGTPYEQYF. CDR3 bases: TGTGCCAGCAGCTTAGATACAGGCACCCCCTACGAGCAGTACTTC.

V gene TRBV7-6 combines with J gene TRBJ2-2, with a weak D call TRBD1 (5 bases). The CDR3 covers 15 residues. CDR1 SGHVS and CDR2 FNYEAQ come from the germline V gene. V dropped 3 bases and J dropped 5 bases, with 13 bases sitting between them. Here the CDR3 DNA reads TGTGCCAGCAGCTTGGGCACGCCAGGGACCGGGGAGCTGTTTTTT. Protein sequence: CASSLGTPGTGELFF.

The chain uses TRBV7-2 and TRBJ1-2, with TRBD1 matching 7 bases. CDR1 and CDR2 (germline): SGHTA, FQGNSA. The V segment lost 5 bases and the J segment 4 bases; nucleotides outside the gene matches: 7. The CDR3 is made up of 14 amino acids. CDR3: CASSTRQGGYGYTF. The DNA for the CDR3 is TGTGCCAGCAGCACCCGACAGGGCGGCTATGGCTACACCTTC. The full variable domain, with the rest looked up from reference TRBV7-2 and TRBJ1-2, is GAGVSQSPSNKVTEKGKDVELRCDPISGHTALYWYRQSLGQGLEFLIYFQGNSAPDKSGLPSDRFSAERTGGSVSTLTIQRTQQEDSAVYLCASSTRQGGYGYTFGSGTRLTVV.